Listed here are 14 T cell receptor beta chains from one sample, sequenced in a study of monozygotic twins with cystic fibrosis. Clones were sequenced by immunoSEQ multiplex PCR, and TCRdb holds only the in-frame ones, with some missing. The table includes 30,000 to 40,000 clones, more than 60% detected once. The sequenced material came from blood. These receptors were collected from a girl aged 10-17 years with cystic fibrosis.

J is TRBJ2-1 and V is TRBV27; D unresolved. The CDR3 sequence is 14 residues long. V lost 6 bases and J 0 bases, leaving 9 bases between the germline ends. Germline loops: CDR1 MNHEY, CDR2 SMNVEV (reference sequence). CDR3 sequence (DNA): TGTGCCAGCAGGGGCACCAGCTCCTACAATGAGCAGTTCTTC. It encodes CASRGTSSYNEQFF.

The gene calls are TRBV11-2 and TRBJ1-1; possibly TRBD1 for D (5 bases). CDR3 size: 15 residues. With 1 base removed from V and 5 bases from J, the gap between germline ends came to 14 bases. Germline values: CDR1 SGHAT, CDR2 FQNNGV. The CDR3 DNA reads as TGTGCCAGCAGCTTAGTGGGACGCAGGGTGACTGAAGCTTTCTTT. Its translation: CASSLVGRRVTEAFF. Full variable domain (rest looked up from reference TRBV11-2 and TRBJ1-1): EAGVAQSPRYKIIEKRQSVAFWCNPISGHATLYWYQQILGQGPKLLIQFQNNGVVDDSQLPKDRFSAERLKGVDSTLKIQPAKLEDSAVYLCASSLVGRRVTEAFFGQGTRLTVV.

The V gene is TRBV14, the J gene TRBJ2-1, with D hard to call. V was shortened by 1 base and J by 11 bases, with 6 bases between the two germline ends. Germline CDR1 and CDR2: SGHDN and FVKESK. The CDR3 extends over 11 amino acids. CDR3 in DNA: TGTGCCAGCAGCCAAGTGAAACAGCAGTTCTTC. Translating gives CASSQVKQQFF.

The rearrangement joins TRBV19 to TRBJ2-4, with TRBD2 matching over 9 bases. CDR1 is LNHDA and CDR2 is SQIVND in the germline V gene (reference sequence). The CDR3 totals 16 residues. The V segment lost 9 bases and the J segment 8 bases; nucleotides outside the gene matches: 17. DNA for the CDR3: TGTGCCAGCAGGGTAGGAGCGGGAGGCCCGGACGACATTCAGTACTTC. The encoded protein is CASRVGAGGPDDIQYF.

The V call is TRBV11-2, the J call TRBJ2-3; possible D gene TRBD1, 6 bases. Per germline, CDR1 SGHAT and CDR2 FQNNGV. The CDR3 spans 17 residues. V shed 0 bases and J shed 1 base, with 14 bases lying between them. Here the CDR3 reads CASSLDRAGVRTDTQYF. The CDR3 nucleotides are TGTGCCAGCAGCTTAGATCGTGCAGGGGTCCGCACAGATACGCAGTATTTT.

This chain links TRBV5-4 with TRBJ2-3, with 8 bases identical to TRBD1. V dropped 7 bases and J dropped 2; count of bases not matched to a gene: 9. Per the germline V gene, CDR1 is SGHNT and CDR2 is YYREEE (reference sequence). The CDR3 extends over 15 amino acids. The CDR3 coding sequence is TGTGCCAGCCGCTCCCCAGGGGGCGTCACAGATACGCAGTATTTT. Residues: CASRSPGGVTDTQYF.

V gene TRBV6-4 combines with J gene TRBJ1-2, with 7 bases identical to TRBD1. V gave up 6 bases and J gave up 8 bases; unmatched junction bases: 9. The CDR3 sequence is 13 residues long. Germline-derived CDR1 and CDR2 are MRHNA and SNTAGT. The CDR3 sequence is CASSETGMRGYTF. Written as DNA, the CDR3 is TGTGCCAGCAGCGAGACAGGGATGAGAGGCTACACCTTC.

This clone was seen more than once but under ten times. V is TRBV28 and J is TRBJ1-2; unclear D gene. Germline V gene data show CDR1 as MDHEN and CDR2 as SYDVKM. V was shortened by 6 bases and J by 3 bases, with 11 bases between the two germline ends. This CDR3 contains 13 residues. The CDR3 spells CASSPSAYYGYTF. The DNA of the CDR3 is TGTGCCAGCAGCCCCTCAGCTTACTATGGCTACACCTTC.

CDR3 in amino acids: CASSLGYEQYF. The CDR3 coding sequence is TGTGCCAGCAGCTTGGGGTACGAGCAGTACTTC. The chain couples TRBV5-5 to TRBJ2-7; D not resolved. The CDR3 is 11 residues long. V lost 0 bases to trimming and J lost 4 bases, with 2 bases between them. The germline CDR1 and CDR2 sequences are SGHKS and YYEKEE (reference sequence).

The CDR3 sequence is CASSTGDPNYGYTF. The CDR3 nucleotides are TGTGCCAGTAGTACAGGGGACCCAAACTATGGCTACACCTTC. The V gene is TRBV19, the J gene TRBJ1-2; D perhaps matches TRBD1 (6 bases). The germline V gene encodes CDR1 LNHDA and CDR2 SQIVND (reference sequence). The V end was cut by 4 bases, the J end by 2 bases, with 11 bases between. CDR3 length: 14 amino acids. Looking up the rest from reference TRBV19 and TRBJ1-2 gives the full variable domain: DGGITQSPKYLFRKEGQNVTLSCEQNLNHDAMYWYRQDPGQGLRLIYYSQIVNDFQKGDIAEGYSVSREKKESFPLTVTSAQKNPTAFYLCASSTGDPNYGYTFGSGTRLTVV.

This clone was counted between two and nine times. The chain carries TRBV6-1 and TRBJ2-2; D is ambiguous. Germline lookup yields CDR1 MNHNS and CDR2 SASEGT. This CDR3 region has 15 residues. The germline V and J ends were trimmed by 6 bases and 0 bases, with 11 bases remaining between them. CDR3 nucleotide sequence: TGTGCCAGCAGCGAAACAGTCGCGAACACCGGGGAGCTGTTTTTT. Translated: CASSETVANTGELFF.

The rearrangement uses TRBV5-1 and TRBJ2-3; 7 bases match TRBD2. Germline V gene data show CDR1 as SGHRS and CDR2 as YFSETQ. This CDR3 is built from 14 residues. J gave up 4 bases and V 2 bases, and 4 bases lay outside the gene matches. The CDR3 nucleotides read TGCGCCAGCAGCTTAGTTGGGGGGGCAGATACGCAGTATTTT. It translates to CASSLVGGADTQYF.

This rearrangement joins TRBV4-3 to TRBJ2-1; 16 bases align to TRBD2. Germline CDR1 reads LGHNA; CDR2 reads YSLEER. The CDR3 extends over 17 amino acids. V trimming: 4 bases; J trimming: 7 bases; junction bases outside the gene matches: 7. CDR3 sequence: CASSRGTSGRARNEQFF. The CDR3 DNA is TGCGCCAGCAGCCGGGGGACTAGCGGGAGGGCCAGGAATGAGCAGTTCTTC.

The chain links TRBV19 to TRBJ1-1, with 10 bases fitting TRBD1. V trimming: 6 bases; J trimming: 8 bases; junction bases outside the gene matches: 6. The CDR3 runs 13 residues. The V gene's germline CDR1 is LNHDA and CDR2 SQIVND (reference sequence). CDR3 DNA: TGTGCCAGTAGCGACAGACAGGGGGCCGAAGCTTTCTTT. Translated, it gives CASSDRQGAEAFF.